A single T cell receptor (beta chain) is shown here with its context. CDR3 size: 15 residues. CDR1 is SGHTA and CDR2 is FQGNSA in the germline V gene. V was pared by 1 base and J by 0 bases, with 10 bases between. This sample stems from a study of T cell responses to AZD1222 COVID-19 vaccine. Data came from immunoSEQ multiplex PCR; TCRdb stores just in-frame clones and leaves some out. Of just under 150,000 clones in the sample, roughly 84% were seen once. This clonotype was obtained from an adult who received the AZD1222 COVID-19 vaccine. The input for sequencing was peripheral blood, taken 28 days after the second AZD1222 dose. The chain has TRBV7-2 and TRBJ2-7, with D perhaps assigned TRBD1 or TRBD2 (5 bases each). The CDR3 bases are TGTGCCAGCAGCTTAGGTGGGGGAAGCTCCTACGAGCAGTACTTC. It translates to CASSLGGGSSYEQYF.